Listed below are T cell receptor beta chains from one sample, sequenced in a study of cytomegalovirus exposure and HLA in healthy donors. Profiled with immunoSEQ multiplex PCR; TCRdb holds only in-frame clones, not every one. The profile shows fewer than 200,000 clones, around 78% of them singletons. The sample comprised PBMCs. These receptor sequences come from a woman younger than 45 in good health and CMV-seropositive. The CDR3 runs from the conserved cysteine through the conserved F or W. A D gene is named only where the DNA matches it firmly. The listing skips clone size in some rows; elsewhere it reads once, few, many or a size class.

CDR3aa: CATTLAGASDTQYF; CDR3nt: TGTGCCACCACCTTAGCGGGAGCCTCAGATACGCAGTATTTT; d_gene: TRBD2; v_gene: TRBV10-3; j_gene: TRBJ2-3; abundance: once
CDR3aa: CASSMSGGGSYEQYF; CDR3nt: TGTGCCAGCAGCATGAGCGGGGGGGGCAGCTACGAGCAGTACTTC; d_gene: TRBD2; v_gene: TRBV13; j_gene: TRBJ2-7; abundance: -
CDR3aa: CATSRDKQGGPYNEQFF; CDR3nt: TGTGCCACCAGCAGAGATAAACAGGGAGGGCCCTACAATGAGCAGTTCTTC; d_gene: -; v_gene: TRBV15; j_gene: TRBJ2-1; abundance: -
CDR3aa: CASSYRGAGANVLTF; CDR3nt: TGTGCCAGCAGCTACCGGGGGGCTGGGGCCAACGTCCTGACTTTC; d_gene: TRBD2; v_gene: TRBV11-2; j_gene: TRBJ2-6; abundance: -
CDR3aa: CASSSGTSGFYEQYF; CDR3nt: TGTGCCAGCAGTTCTGGGACTAGCGGGTTCTACGAGCAGTACTTC; d_gene: TRBD2; v_gene: TRBV27; j_gene: TRBJ2-7; abundance: -
CDR3aa: CASSQALLAGGTGDTQYF; CDR3nt: TGCGCCAGCAGCCAAGCTCTCCTGGCGGGGGGGACGGGGGATACGCAGTATTTT; d_gene: TRBD2; v_gene: TRBV4-1; j_gene: TRBJ2-3; abundance: -
CDR3aa: CASSLYGGGRAETQYF; CDR3nt: TGTGCCAGCAGCTTGTACGGGGGTGGGCGGGCAGAGACCCAGTACTTC; d_gene: -; v_gene: TRBV5-6; j_gene: TRBJ2-5; abundance: -
CDR3aa: CAWSRETQYF; CDR3nt: TGTGCCTGGAGCCGAGAGACCCAGTACTTC; d_gene: -; v_gene: TRBV30; j_gene: TRBJ2-5; abundance: -
CDR3aa: CASSPRSDPETQYF; CDR3nt: TGTGCCAGCAGCCCCAGGTCGGATCCAGAGACCCAGTACTTC; d_gene: -; v_gene: TRBV5-4; j_gene: TRBJ2-5; abundance: -
CDR3aa: CASSYLGRGEKNEQFF; CDR3nt: TGTGCCAGCAGCTACCTGGGCAGGGGGGAAAAAAATGAGCAGTTCTTC; d_gene: -; v_gene: TRBV11-2; j_gene: TRBJ2-1; abundance: -